This passage covers 28 T cell receptor beta chains from one sample sequenced in a study of identical twins (dated by TCRdb to about 2016). Libraries were built with 5' RACE. Sequencing was performed on an Illumina HiSeq 2000. TCRdb reworked the public reads: Q25 trimming with fastp, MiXCR clone assembly, productive beta chains retained. A single entry per CDR3 protein holds the most common genes and DNA from its merged rows. The table for this sample lists about 500,000 distinct CDR3 sequences; approximately 14% of them were counted only once. The ten most abundant clones make up more than 0.8% of the sample. These data were also reused for a study on yellow fever vaccine responses in identical twins.

Sequencing input: CD4+ T cells sorted from blood. The source is a woman aged 18-29 years in good health.

The sample holds a few counts of this clonotype. V usage is TRBV5-1 and J usage is TRBJ1-4, with D perhaps matching TRBD1 (5 bases). CDR1 SGHRS and CDR2 YFSETQ come from the germline V gene. The CDR3 totals 13 residues. Trimming pared 4 bases from V and 8 bases from J, leaving 12 bases between. Here the CDR3 reads CASSPGRGEKLFF. The CDR3 DNA is TGCGCCAGCAGCCCCGGACGGGGCGAAAAACTGTTTTTT.

This clonotype has just a few counts. V and J are TRBV7-8 and TRBJ2-2; perhaps D is TRBD1 or TRBD2 (6 bases each). This CDR3 contains 16 residues. Germline values: CDR1 SGHVS, CDR2 FQNEAQ. Trimming removed 5 bases at V and 7 bases at J, with 20 bases between. The CDR3 here is CASSLLTRGLGGELFF. The DNA of the CDR3 is TGTGCCAGCAGCCTACTGACTCGGGGGCTTGGCGGGGAGCTGTTTTTT.

This clonotype was observed a handful of times. The chain couples TRBV14 to TRBJ1-6, with no clear D. CDR1 SGHDN and CDR2 FVKESK come from the germline V gene. The CDR3 is made up of 15 amino acids. Trimming removed 3 bases at V and 6 bases at J, with 12 bases between. The CDR3 here is CASSQQRVGNSPLHF. DNA for the CDR3: TGTGCCAGCAGCCAGCAGCGGGTCGGTAATTCACCCCTCCACTTT.

This clonotype has a handful of counts. The gene calls are TRBV20-1 and TRBJ2-7; D uncertain. The germline gives CDR1 DFQATT, CDR2 SNEGSKA (reference sequence). The CDR3 is made up of 12 amino acids. V lost 4 bases, J lost 2 bases, and 9 bases lay in between. The CDR3 DNA sequence: TGCAGTGCTAAAGTAAAAACCTACGAGCAGTACTTC. Protein product: CSAKVKTYEQYF.

This clonotype was observed a handful of times. The gene calls are TRBV20-1 and TRBJ2-3, with D possibly matching TRBD2 (5 bases). There are 15 residues in the CDR3. V was clipped by 0 bases and J by 2 bases, with 12 bases between them. Germline CDR1 and CDR2: DFQATT and SNEGSKA (reference sequence). CDR3 nucleotides: TGCAGTGCTAGAGATGGACGACTAACCACAGATACGCAGTATTTT. Its translation: CSARDGRLTTDTQYF.

In this sample, this clonotype turned up a few times. The rearrangement links TRBV2 to TRBJ2-7; D perhaps matches TRBD1 (6 bases). The CDR3 is made up of 15 amino acids. V was shortened by 1 base and J by 3 bases, with 13 bases between the two germline ends. Germline V gene sequence: CDR1 SNHLY, CDR2 FYNNEI. The CDR3 reads CASSEDVTGRYEQYF. The CDR3 DNA reads TGTGCCAGCAGTGAAGATGTAACAGGGCGCTACGAGCAGTACTTC.

The chain carries TRBV12-5 and TRBJ1-1, with a tentative D call TRBD1 (6 bases). Trimming left V 5 bases short and J 0 bases short, with 13 bases between. Germline-derived CDR1 and CDR2 are LGHNT and FRNRAP. This CDR3 spans 15 amino acids. The chain's CDR3 is CASGPEGVMNTEAFF. The CDR3 bases are TGTGCTAGTGGTCCCGAGGGGGTCATGAACACTGAAGCTTTCTTT.

This clonotype was found many times. The chain is built from TRBV7-2 and TRBJ1-2, with D possibly being TRBD1 (6 bases). Trimming removed 8 bases at V and 6 bases at J, with 16 bases between. Germline loops: CDR1 SGHTA, CDR2 FQGNSA. CDR3 length: 13 residues. This CDR3 is CASRPGRDNGYTF. The CDR3 DNA is TGTGCCAGCCGCCCCGGCAGGGACAATGGCTACACCTTC.

The chain links TRBV6-2 or TRBV6-3 to TRBJ1-5, with 8 nucleotides matching TRBD1. The trim removed 5 bases at V and 5 bases at J, leaving 5 bases unmatched. The CDR3 is made up of 14 amino acids. Germline lookup yields CDR1 MNHEY and CDR2 SVGEGT. DNA for the CDR3: TGTGCCAGCAGTCGGACAGGGATGGATCAGCCCCAGCATTTT. Its translation is CASSRTGMDQPQHF.

J is TRBJ2-6 and V is TRBV30; D ambiguous. The CDR3 has 14 residues. CDR1 GTSNPN and CDR2 SVGIG come from the germline V gene (reference sequence). Between the trimmed V and J ends, which lost 6 bases and 0 bases, there was a span of 9 bases. The CDR3 sequence: CACLVDSGANVLTF. In DNA, the CDR3 is TGTGCCTGCTTAGTGGACTCTGGGGCCAACGTCCTGACTTTC.

The sample holds many counts of this clonotype. This chain connects TRBV11-2 to TRBJ1-3; D not resolved. V gave up 0 bases and J gave up 7 bases, with 13 bases separating them. Per the germline V gene, CDR1 is SGHAT and CDR2 is FQNNGV. CDR3 length equals 15 residues. The CDR3 loop reads CASSLDPRRENTIYF. As DNA, the CDR3 is TGTGCCAGCAGCTTAGATCCGCGTCGGGAGAACACCATATATTTT.

The chain has TRBV20-1 and TRBJ2-4; D may be TRBD2 (7 bases). V lost 5 bases, J lost 0 bases, and 17 bases lay in between. Germline values: CDR1 DFQATT, CDR2 SNEGSKA (reference sequence). This CDR3 comprises 16 residues. CDR3 DNA: TGCAGTGCTCCCGAGGGGGGGCGTTCAGCCAAAAACATTCAGTACTTC. Its translation: CSAPEGGRSAKNIQYF.

The CDR3 region is CASSWSLGQEAFF. CDR3 in DNA: TGTGCCAGCAGCTGGTCTTTGGGTCAGGAAGCTTTCTTT. This chain uses TRBV7-9 with TRBJ1-1; D unresolved. In germline, CDR1 is SEHNR, CDR2 FQNEAQ (reference sequence). Between the trimmed V and J ends, which lost 4 bases and 8 bases, there was a span of 14 bases. The CDR3 runs to 13 residues.

There are many counts of this clonotype. This sequence joins TRBV20-1 and TRBJ2-1; D is ambiguous. The CDR3 has 11 amino acids. Germline V gene data show CDR1 as DFQATT and CDR2 as SNEGSKA (reference sequence). V was clipped by 1 base and J by 7 bases, with 5 bases between them. This CDR3 is CSARVENEQFF. CDR3 DNA sequence: TGCAGTGCTAGAGTGGAGAATGAGCAGTTCTTC.

This clonotype has more than one count but fewer than ten. The rearrangement links TRBV11-2 to TRBJ2-7; 8 nucleotides agree with TRBD2. J gave up 5 bases and V 5 bases, and 8 bases lay outside the gene matches. CDR3 length: 14 residues. The germline CDR1 and CDR2 sequences are SGHAT and FQNNGV. CDR3 residues: CASSHGLAPHEQYF. DNA for the CDR3: TGTGCCAGCAGCCACGGACTAGCTCCCCACGAGCAGTACTTC. Full variable domain (missing parts from reference TRBV11-2 and TRBJ2-7): EAGVAQSPRYKIIEKRQSVAFWCNPISGHATLYWYQQILGQGPKLLIQFQNNGVVDDSQLPKDRFSAERLKGVDSTLKIQPAKLEDSAVYLCASSHGLAPHEQYFGPGTRLTVT.

This clonotype was counted many times. This chain joins TRBV12-3 or TRBV12-4 and TRBJ1-1, with TRBD1 matching 10 bases. This CDR3 contains 14 residues. J was trimmed by 5 bases and V by 6 bases; bases with no gene match: 6. The CDR3 here is CASRWTGGRTEAFF. For the CDR3, the DNA is TGTGCCAGCAGATGGACAGGGGGTCGAACTGAAGCTTTCTTT.

The V call is TRBV27, the J call TRBJ1-1; D not resolved. There are 14 residues in the CDR3. Germline CDR1 reads MNHEY; CDR2 reads SMNVEV (reference sequence). The ends were cut back, 4 bases at V and 5 bases at J, with 14 bases in the middle. The CDR3, as DNA: TGTGCCAGCAGTTCACCTTCGGGGAGGACTGAAGCTTTCTTT. Its protein is CASSSPSGRTEAFF.

The chain recombines TRBV28 with TRBJ2-7; 8 bases match TRBD1. The germline V gene encodes CDR1 MDHEN and CDR2 SYDVKM. This CDR3 region has 14 residues. Losses at the gene ends were 5 bases for V and 2 bases for J; bases not matched to a gene: 5. The CDR3 DNA is TGTGCCAGCAGTCGACCGGGACAGGCCTACGAGCAGTACTTC. It yields the protein CASSRPGQAYEQYF.

The sample holds a few counts of this clonotype. The V call is TRBV9, the J call TRBJ2-1; possibly TRBD1 for D (6 bases). This CDR3 spans 12 amino acids. From germline, CDR1 is SGDLS and CDR2 YYNGEE. Between the trimmed V and J ends, which lost 2 bases and 8 bases, there was a span of 8 bases. CDR3 amino acids: CASSVQGYEQFF. The CDR3 coding sequence is TGTGCCAGCAGCGTTCAGGGGTATGAGCAGTTCTTC.

V and J are TRBV2 and TRBJ2-3; TRBD2 matches at 9 bases. The V gene end was trimmed by 4 bases and the J gene end by 2 bases; junction bases not matched to a gene: 4. CDR1 and CDR2 (germline): SNHLY, FYNNEI. The CDR3 is 15 residues long. The CDR3 bases are TGTGCCAGCAGTGTAAGCGGGGGGCTCACAGATACGCAGTATTTT. It codes for CASSVSGGLTDTQYF.

This clonotype is a singleton in its sample. The genes are TRBV25-1 and TRBJ1-6, with a tentative D call TRBD1 (6 bases). V was clipped by 1 base and J by 10 bases, with 14 bases between them. This CDR3 contains 15 residues. Germline assignment: CDR1 MGHDK and CDR2 SYGVNS. The CDR3 region is CASSESRGAGSPLHF. In DNA form, the CDR3 reads TGTGCCAGCAGTGAATCAAGGGGGGCAGGGTCACCCCTCCACTTT.

Many counts were recorded for this clonotype. V gene TRBV27 combines with J gene TRBJ1-1; D unclear. The germline CDR1 and CDR2 sequences are MNHEY and SMNVEV (reference sequence). The CDR3 runs to 13 residues. Trimming pared 3 bases from V and 5 bases from J, leaving 10 bases between. The CDR3 protein is CASSFRGPTEAFF. CDR3 nucleotides: TGTGCCAGCAGTTTCCGAGGGCCAACTGAAGCTTTCTTT.

This clonotype has a handful of counts. J is TRBJ2-1 and V is TRBV15; D not certain. From germline, CDR1 is LNHNV and CDR2 YYDKDF (reference sequence). The CDR3 extends over 15 amino acids. Trimming took off 0 bases at V and 8 bases at J, with 14 bases between the two ends. The CDR3 here is CATSRDGPWGYEQFF. The CDR3 DNA reads as TGTGCCACCAGCAGAGATGGCCCTTGGGGTTATGAGCAGTTCTTC.

J is TRBJ2-5 and V is TRBV20-1; D not resolved. CDR3 size: 14 residues. Germline CDR1 and CDR2: DFQATT and SNEGSKA (reference sequence). Trimming removed 0 bases at V and 5 bases at J, with 13 bases between. The CDR3 nucleotides are TGCAGTGCTAGAGATCGCAGGATTCAGGAGACCCAGTACTTC. Translation: CSARDRRIQETQYF.

This clonotype was counted a few times. This rearrangement joins TRBV7-9 to TRBJ2-3; 7 nucleotides align to TRBD1. Per germline, CDR1 SEHNR and CDR2 FQNEAQ (reference sequence). Germline trimming cut 4 bases from V and 7 bases from J; bases unmatched to any gene: 5. This CDR3 is 13 amino acids long. The chain's CDR3 is CASSYMTGNTQYF. The CDR3 bases are TGTGCCAGCAGCTATATGACAGGGAATACGCAGTATTTT.

This clonotype has a handful of counts. The V and J genes are TRBV5-1 and TRBJ1-4, with 8 bases that match TRBD1. This CDR3 region has 16 residues. Germline CDR1 and CDR2: SGHRS and YFSETQ. Trimming took 5 bases from V and 5 from J; bases not matched to a gene: 11. In DNA form, the CDR3 reads TGCGCCAGCAGTGGTGGACGACAGGGGTCAAATGAAAAACTGTTTTTT. Translated: CASSGGRQGSNEKLFF.

The genes are TRBV6-2 or TRBV6-3 and TRBJ2-5; 8 bases are shared with TRBD2. Trimming cost V 6 bases and J 2 bases; bases outside gene matches: 8. From germline, CDR1 is MNHEY and CDR2 SVGEGT. This CDR3 contains 15 residues. The CDR3 loop is CASRPRGELQETQYF. The CDR3 DNA reads TGTGCCAGCAGGCCGCGGGGGGAATTACAAGAGACCCAGTACTTC.

The genes are TRBV4-2 and TRBJ2-2, with D possibly being TRBD2 (6 bases). V lost 0 bases and J lost 0, with 14 bases in between. The CDR3 extends over 18 amino acids. Germline-derived CDR1 and CDR2 are LGHNA and YNFKEQ. This chain's CDR3 is CASSQDFLASSNTGELFF. In DNA, the CDR3 is TGTGCCAGCAGCCAAGATTTCCTAGCGTCATCGAACACCGGGGAGCTGTTTTTT.